What follows are 24 T cell receptor beta chains derived from one specimen sequenced in a study of CD8 T cells in ankylosing spondylitis. The antigens these receptors bind are not known. Notes on the study in general: A motif in TCR beta, a set of under ten highly homologous variants, appeared characteristic of ankylosing spondylitis blood.

TCRdb reprocessed the 5' RACE reads with MiXCR, giving one entry per CDR3 protein. The table shows 700,000 to 1,000,000 distinct CDR3 sequences, with 10% to 15% occurring only once. The source material was blood, either unsorted or a sorted T cell fraction (not recorded which). These receptors came from a male donor with ankylosing spondylitis.

The V call is TRBV7-2, the J call TRBJ1-3; possibly TRBD1 for D (5 bases). Trimming cost V 3 bases and J 6 bases, with 15 bases left between them. CDR1 is SGHTA and CDR2 is FQGNSA in the germline V gene. The CDR3 has 15 amino acids. The CDR3 DNA reads TGTGCCAGCAGCTTGTCGGGGCTGGGAGAAAACACCATATATTTT. Its protein product is CASSLSGLGENTIYF.

This rearrangement joins TRBV27 to TRBJ2-3, with TRBD2 matching 10 bases. The V gene's germline CDR1 is MNHEY and CDR2 SMNVEV (reference sequence). J lost 5 bases, V lost 0 bases, and 14 bases had no gene match. The CDR3 loop spans 19 amino acids. The CDR3 spells CASSLSRASGRRYGDTQYF. CDR3 bases: TGTGCCAGCAGTTTATCGAGGGCTAGCGGGAGAAGGTACGGAGATACGCAGTATTTT.

The chain combines TRBV20-1 with TRBJ2-5; 7 positions agree with TRBD1. The junction had 20 bases not matched to a gene; V was cut back by 6 bases and J by 10 bases. Germline CDR1 reads DFQATT; CDR2 reads SNEGSKA (reference sequence). This CDR3 contains 15 residues. The CDR3 nucleotides are TGCAGTGCGGTTGACAGGGTCTCACCCTCAGTGGGCCAGTACTTC. Its protein product is CSAVDRVSPSVGQYF.

A few counts support this clonotype. The chain combines TRBV28 with TRBJ2-2, with D perhaps TRBD2 (6 bases). The CDR3 covers 14 residues. CDR1 is MDHEN, CDR2 SYDVKM, per germline. V was trimmed by 0 bases and J by 5 bases, leaving 7 bases between them. CDR3 amino acids: CASSLWAGTGELFF. The CDR3 DNA sequence: TGTGCCAGCAGTTTATGGGCGGGAACCGGGGAGCTGTTTTTT.

The chain has TRBV20-1 and TRBJ2-1; possibly TRBD1 or TRBD2 for D (5 bases each). The CDR3 length is 15 residues. Per germline, CDR1 DFQATT and CDR2 SNEGSKA (reference sequence). Trimming shortened V by 0 bases and J by 4 bases, and 13 bases separated the two germline ends. The CDR3 here is CSARDRRWGYNEQFF. In nucleotides, the CDR3 is TGCAGTGCTAGAGATAGGCGATGGGGGTACAATGAGCAGTTCTTC.

This clonotype has only a few counts. The chain combines TRBV5-1 with TRBJ2-3; the match to TRBD2 covers 13 bases. The CDR3 contains 15 residues. The trim removed 5 bases at V and 3 bases at J, leaving 3 bases unmatched. The germline V gene has CDR1 SGHRS and CDR2 YFSETQ. CDR3 amino acids: CASRELAGGTDTQYF. Written as DNA, the CDR3 is TGCGCCAGCAGGGAACTAGCGGGGGGGACAGATACGCAGTATTTT. Filled out from reference TRBV5-1 and TRBJ2-3, the complete variable domain reads KAGVTQTPRYLIKTRGQQVTLSCSPISGHRSVSWYQQTPGQGLQFLFEYFSETQRNKGNFPGRFSGRQFSNSRSEMNVSTLELGDSALYLCASRELAGGTDTQYFGPGTRLTVL.

The chain has TRBV10-3 and TRBJ2-4; D perhaps matches TRBD2 (7 bases). The V and J ends lost 4 bases and 8 bases respectively, with 18 bases between them. This CDR3 region has 15 residues. Germline values: CDR1 ENHRY, CDR2 SYGVKD. Here the CDR3 reads CAISGGIQGRDIQYF. The CDR3 DNA reads TGTGCCATCAGTGGGGGGATCCAGGGGAGGGACATTCAGTACTTC.

The chain is built from TRBV6-2 or TRBV6-3 and TRBJ2-3; D call uncertain. Trimming took off 8 bases at V and 1 base at J, with 7 bases between the two ends. Per the germline V gene, CDR1 is MNHEY and CDR2 is SVGEGT. This CDR3 contains 12 residues. The CDR3 sequence is CASGPRTDTQYF. The CDR3 region has the DNA TGTGCCAGCGGGCCTCGCACAGATACGCAGTATTTT.

The J gene is TRBJ1-1, the V gene TRBV7-2; D is unclear. This CDR3 has 14 amino acids. Germline assignment: CDR1 SGHTA and CDR2 FQGNSA. V was shortened by 7 bases and J by 2 bases, with 14 bases between the two germline ends. CDR3 DNA: TGTGCCAGCACCCAGAGGGTTGTTAACACTGAAGCTTTCTTT. Translated: CASTQRVVNTEAFF.

The table lists this clonotype with many counts. The V and J genes are TRBV20-1 and TRBJ2-1; a possible D gene is TRBD2 (5 bases). The ends were cut back, 0 bases at V and 12 bases at J, with 12 bases in the middle. The CDR3 contains 12 residues. Germline CDR1 DFQATT, CDR2 SNEGSKA (reference sequence). The CDR3 DNA reads TGCAGTGCTAGAGATGGGCGGGTTGGGCAGTTCTTC. Its translation is CSARDGRVGQFF.

CDR3 residues: CSAMRGGTDTQYF. The CDR3, as DNA: TGCAGTGCTATGCGGGGGGGAACAGATACGCAGTATTTT. The V gene is TRBV20-1, the J gene TRBJ2-3; 9 bases agree with TRBD2. V shed 4 bases, J shed 3 bases, and the junction held 2 bases outside the gene matches. The length of the CDR3 is 13 residues. The germline V gene has CDR1 DFQATT and CDR2 SNEGSKA (reference sequence).

The J gene is TRBJ2-3, the V gene TRBV12-3 or TRBV12-4, with TRBD2 identical over 9 bases. The CDR3 sequence is 17 residues long. V shed 1 base, J shed 5 bases, and the junction held 10 bases outside the gene matches. The CDR3, as DNA: TGTGCCAGCAGTTTAGGCTCTGCGGGGGGGCTAGGAGATACGCAGTATTTT. It translates to CASSLGSAGGLGDTQYF.

This clonotype has more than one count but fewer than ten. The gene calls are TRBV6-1 and TRBJ2-5; 10 bases map to TRBD2. The CDR3 length is 15 residues. Germline V lookup: CDR1 MNHNS, CDR2 SASEGT. The ends lost 4 bases at V and 5 bases at J; junction bases unmatched: 7. The CDR3 loop reads CASSVSGRAIETQYF. For the CDR3, the DNA is TGTGCCAGCAGTGTGAGCGGGAGGGCCATCGAGACCCAGTACTTC.

This clonotype was counted at least ten times. CDR3 protein: CSARDPTSGPYEQYF. CDR3 bases: TGCAGTGCTAGAGACCCGACTAGCGGGCCTTACGAGCAGTACTTC. The rearrangement links TRBV20-1 to TRBJ2-7, with 10 bases fitting TRBD2. This CDR3 is 15 amino acids long. CDR1 and CDR2 (germline): DFQATT, SNEGSKA (reference sequence). V gave up 0 bases and J gave up 4 bases; unmatched junction bases: 6.

The chain employs TRBV20-1 and TRBJ1-1, with D unresolved. This CDR3 region has 13 residues. CDR1 and CDR2 from the germline V gene are DFQATT and SNEGSKA (reference sequence). The germline V and J ends were trimmed by 3 bases and 2 bases, with 10 bases remaining between them. The CDR3 sequence: CSASRALNTEAFF. In nucleotides, the CDR3 is TGCAGTGCTAGTCGGGCCCTAAACACTGAAGCTTTCTTT.

This rearrangement joins TRBV6-2 or TRBV6-3 to TRBJ1-1; no clear D. Germline-derived CDR1 and CDR2 are MNHEY and SVGEGT. The V gene lost 6 bases and the J gene lost 3 bases, with 11 bases spanning the gap. The CDR3 has 13 residues. CDR3 DNA: TGTGCCAGCAGACCCCTTGGGGACACTGAAGCTTTCTTT. Translated: CASRPLGDTEAFF.

This chain uses TRBV10-3 with TRBJ2-2; possible D gene TRBD1, 5 bases. Trimming cost V 6 bases and J 3 bases, with 11 bases left between them. This CDR3 comprises 14 residues. Germline assignment: CDR1 ENHRY and CDR2 SYGVKD. The CDR3 DNA is TGTGCCATCAGAGGGGATAGAGACACCGGGGAGCTGTTTTTT. Protein product: CAIRGDRDTGELFF.

This clonotype was counted at least ten times. The V and J genes are TRBV10-3 and TRBJ2-5, with TRBD2 matching over 10 bases. The CDR3 is made up of 16 amino acids. J was trimmed by 5 bases and V by 2 bases; bases with no gene match: 8. Per the germline V gene, CDR1 is ENHRY and CDR2 is SYGVKD. Written as DNA, the CDR3 is TGTGCCATCAGTGAGGCCGGACTAGCGGATAGGGAGACCCAGTACTTC. Translated, it gives CAISEAGLADRETQYF.

This clonotype was observed a few times. V gene TRBV20-1 combines with J gene TRBJ1-1; 7 nucleotides line up with TRBD1. Germline CDR1 reads DFQATT; CDR2 reads SNEGSKA (reference sequence). The CDR3 spans 13 residues. V trimming: 3 bases; J trimming: 2 bases; junction bases outside the gene matches: 3. CDR3 amino acids: CSARDRSNTEAFF. In DNA form, the CDR3 reads TGCAGTGCTAGGGACAGGAGTAACACTGAAGCTTTCTTT.

CDR3 nucleotides: TGTGCCAGCAGCGGTCCTACCAGGGGGGGGTTCTATGGCTACACCTTC. It specifies CASSGPTRGGFYGYTF. The V call is TRBV7-2, the J call TRBJ1-2; 7 nucleotides match TRBD1. With 5 bases clipped from V and 4 bases from J, the junction kept 13 bases outside the gene matches. CDR3 length: 16 residues. The germline gives CDR1 SGHTA, CDR2 FQGNSA.

The chain has TRBV20-1 and TRBJ2-7; 7 bases are shared with TRBD1. The CDR3 consists of 17 residues. Germline V CDR1 and CDR2: DFQATT, SNEGSKA (reference sequence). With 1 base clipped from V and 2 bases from J, the junction kept 14 bases outside the gene matches. The CDR3 is CSARASVLQGQAYEQYF. The CDR3 coding sequence is TGCAGTGCTAGAGCTTCAGTTTTACAGGGGCAGGCCTACGAGCAGTACTTC.

The chain combines TRBV20-1 with TRBJ1-5, with D perhaps matching TRBD1 (5 bases). This CDR3 comprises 14 residues. V was shortened by 5 bases and J by 4 bases, with 15 bases between the two germline ends. The germline V gene has CDR1 DFQATT and CDR2 SNEGSKA (reference sequence). The chain's CDR3 is CSAPGGWGNQPQHF. CDR3 bases: TGCAGTGCTCCCGGGGGTTGGGGTAATCAGCCCCAGCATTTT.

This clonotype was observed a few times. This chain uses TRBV5-1 with TRBJ2-7, with D unclear. The CDR3 has 14 amino acids. V was trimmed by 0 bases and J by 6 bases, leaving 13 bases between them. Per the germline V gene, CDR1 is SGHRS and CDR2 is YFSETQ. Written as DNA, the CDR3 is TGCGCCAGCAGCTTGGAGGTGCCCCCGGCCGAGCAGTACTTC. Encoded protein: CASSLEVPPAEQYF. Looking up the rest from reference TRBV5-1 and TRBJ2-7 gives the full variable domain: KAGVTQTPRYLIKTRGQQVTLSCSPISGHRSVSWYQQTPGQGLQFLFEYFSETQRNKGNFPGRFSGRQFSNSRSEMNVSTLELGDSALYLCASSLEVPPAEQYFGPGTRLTVT.

This sequence joins TRBV27 and TRBJ1-5; 8 bases agree with TRBD1. CDR3 length: 15 amino acids. CDR1 MNHEY and CDR2 SMNVEV come from the germline V gene (reference sequence). The junction had 11 bases not matched to a gene; V was cut back by 8 bases and J by 5 bases. The chain's CDR3 is CASRPQDREYQPQHF. Here the CDR3 DNA reads TGTGCCAGCCGACCTCAGGACAGGGAATATCAGCCCCAGCATTTT.